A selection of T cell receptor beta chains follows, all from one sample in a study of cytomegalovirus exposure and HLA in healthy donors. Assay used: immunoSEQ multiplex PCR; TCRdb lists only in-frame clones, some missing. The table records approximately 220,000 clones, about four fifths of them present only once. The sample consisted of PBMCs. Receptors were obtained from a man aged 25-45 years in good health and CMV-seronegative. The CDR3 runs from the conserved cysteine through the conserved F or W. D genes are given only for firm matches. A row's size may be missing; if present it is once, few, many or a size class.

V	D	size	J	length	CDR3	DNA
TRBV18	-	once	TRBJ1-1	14	CASSPGGWTSEAFF	TGTGCCAGCTCACCGGGGGGGTGGACTTCTGAAGCTTTCTTT
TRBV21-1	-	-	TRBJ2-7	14	CASNIRGSSYEQYF	TGTGCCAGCAATATCAGGGGGAGCTCCTACGAGCAGTACTTC
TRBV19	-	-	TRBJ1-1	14	CASSWTELNTEAFF	TGTGCCAGTAGTTGGACAGAACTGAACACTGAAGCTTTCTTT
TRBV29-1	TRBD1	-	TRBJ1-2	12	CSVGTGENGYTF	TGCAGCGTCGGGACAGGGGAAAATGGCTACACCTTC
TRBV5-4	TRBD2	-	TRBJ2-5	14	CASSMSSGPETQYF	TGTGCCAGCAGCATGTCTAGCGGACCGGAGACCCAGTACTTC
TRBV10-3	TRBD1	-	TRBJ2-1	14	CAIRTGTGTNEQFF	TGTGCCATCAGAACAGGGACAGGGACGAATGAGCAGTTCTTC
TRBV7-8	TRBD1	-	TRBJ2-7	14	CASSSRQGAYEQYF	TGTGCCAGCAGCTCCAGACAGGGCGCCTACGAGCAGTACTTC
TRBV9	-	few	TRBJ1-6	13	CASSATGNSPLHF	TGTGCCAGCAGCGCTACAGGCAATTCACCCCTCCACTTT
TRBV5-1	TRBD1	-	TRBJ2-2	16	CASSLETGGGTGELFF	TGCGCCAGCAGCTTGGAGACAGGGGGAGGCACCGGGGAGCTGTTTTTT
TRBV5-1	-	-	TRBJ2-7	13	CASSLGLIYEQYF	TGCGCCAGCAGCTTGGGTTTGATCTACGAGCAGTACTTC
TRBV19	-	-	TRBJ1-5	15	CASSNDRGGNQPQHF	TGTGCCAGTAGTAACGATAGAGGCGGCAATCAGCCCCAGCATTTT
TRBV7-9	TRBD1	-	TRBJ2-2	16	CSSSIRQGRRTGELFF	TGTTCCAGCAGCATAAGACAGGGCCGAAGGACCGGGGAGCTGTTTTTT
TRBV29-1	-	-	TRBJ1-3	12	CSVGSQGNTIYF	TGCAGCGTTGGAAGCCAAGGAAACACCATATATTTT
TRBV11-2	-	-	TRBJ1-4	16	CASSLGGGPGNEKLFF	TGTGCCAGCAGCTTAGGGGGGGGGCCGGGTAATGAAAAACTGTTTTTT
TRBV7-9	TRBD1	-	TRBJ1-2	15	CASSRTGLGFYGYTF	TGTGCCAGCAGCAGGACAGGGCTGGGGTTCTATGGCTACACCTTC
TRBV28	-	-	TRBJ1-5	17	CASSFIRLDRRYQPQHF	TGTGCCAGCAGTTTTATTCGACTCGACAGACGTTATCAGCCCCAGCATTTT
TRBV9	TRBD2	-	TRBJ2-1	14	CASSVGVAGGYEFF	TGTGCCAGCAGCGTAGGGGTAGCGGGGGGGTACGAGTTCTTC
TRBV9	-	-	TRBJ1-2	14	CASSVRDEDYGYTF	TGTGCCAGCAGCGTCAGGGATGAAGACTATGGCTACACCTTC